This T cell receptor (beta chain) was obtained from a study of beta chain features in type 1 diabetes. As for the study in general: Summed over all samples, the examined sorted cells came to about 110 million. Overall study findings and caveats: All four CD4+ subsets from Type 1 diabetes patients carried moderately but significantly shorter TCRB CDR3s.

Germline CDR1 MNHEY, CDR2 SVGAGI. The V end lost 8 bases, the J end lost 4 bases, and 11 bases lay between the germline ends. This CDR3 has 12 residues. This clone came up a few times. As yet, its antigen is unknown. Each population that was sorted was more than 98% pure. All of the isolated RNA was reverse transcribed, so expressed TCRB transcripts were sequenced. Assay: immunoSEQ multiplex PCR; the TCRdb copy retains only in-frame clones and omits some. The profile shows about 140,000 clones, roughly 10% of them singletons. The receptor was isolated from a woman between 40 and 50 years old in good health. V usage is TRBV6-5 and J usage is TRBJ1-1; unclear D gene. Sequencing was carried out using central memory CD4+ T cells from blood. CDR3 protein: CASEMGSTEAFF. The CDR3 region has the DNA TGTGCCAGCGAAATGGGGAGCACTGAAGCTTTCTTT.